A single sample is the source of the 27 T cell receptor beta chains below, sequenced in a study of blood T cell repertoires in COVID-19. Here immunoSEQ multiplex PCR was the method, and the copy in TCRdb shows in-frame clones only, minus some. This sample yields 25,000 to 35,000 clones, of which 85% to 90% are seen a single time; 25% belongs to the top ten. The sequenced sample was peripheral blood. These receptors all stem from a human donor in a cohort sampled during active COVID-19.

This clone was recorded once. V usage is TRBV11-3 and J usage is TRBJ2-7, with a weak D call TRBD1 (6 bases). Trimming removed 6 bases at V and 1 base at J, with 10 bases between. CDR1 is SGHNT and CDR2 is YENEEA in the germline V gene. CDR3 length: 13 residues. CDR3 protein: CASRNRVSYEQYF. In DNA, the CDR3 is TGTGCCAGCAGGAACAGGGTATCCTACGAGCAGTACTTC.

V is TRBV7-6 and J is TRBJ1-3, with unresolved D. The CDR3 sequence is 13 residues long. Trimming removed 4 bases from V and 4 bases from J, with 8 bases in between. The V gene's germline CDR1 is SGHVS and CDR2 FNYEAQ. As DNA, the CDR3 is TGTGCCAGCAGCTCCGCTAGGGGAAACACCATATATTTT. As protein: CASSSARGNTIYF.

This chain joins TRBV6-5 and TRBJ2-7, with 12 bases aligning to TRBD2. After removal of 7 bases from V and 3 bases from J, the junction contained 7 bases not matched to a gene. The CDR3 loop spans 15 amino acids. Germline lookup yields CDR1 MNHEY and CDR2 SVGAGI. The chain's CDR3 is CASNAPTSGGYEQYF. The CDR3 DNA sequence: TGTGCCAGCAACGCGCCGACTAGCGGGGGCTACGAGCAGTACTTC.

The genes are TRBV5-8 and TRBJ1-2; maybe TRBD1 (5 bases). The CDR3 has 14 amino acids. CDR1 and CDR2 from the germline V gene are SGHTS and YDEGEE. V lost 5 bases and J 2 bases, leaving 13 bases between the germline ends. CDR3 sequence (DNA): TGTGCCAGCAGACCGCCGGGGGGAAACTATGGCTACACCTTC. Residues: CASRPPGGNYGYTF.

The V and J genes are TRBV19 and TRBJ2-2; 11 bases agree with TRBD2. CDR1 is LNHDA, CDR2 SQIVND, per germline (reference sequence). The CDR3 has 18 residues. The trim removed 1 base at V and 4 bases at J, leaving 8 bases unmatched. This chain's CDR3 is CASSIVLAGGPFTGELFF. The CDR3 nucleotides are TGTGCCAGTAGTATAGTTTTAGCGGGGGGGCCGTTCACCGGGGAGCTGTTTTTT.

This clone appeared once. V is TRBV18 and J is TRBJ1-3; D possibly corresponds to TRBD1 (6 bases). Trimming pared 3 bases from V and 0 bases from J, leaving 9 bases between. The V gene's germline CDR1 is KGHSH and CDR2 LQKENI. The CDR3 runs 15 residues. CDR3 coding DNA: TGTGCCAGCTCACCCAACAGGGCCTCTGGAAACACCATATATTTT. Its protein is CASSPNRASGNTIYF. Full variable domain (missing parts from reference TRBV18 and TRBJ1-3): NAGVMQNPRHLVRRRGQEARLRCSPMKGHSHVYWYRQLPEEGLKFMVYLQKENIIDESGMPKERFSAEFPKEGPSILRIQQVVRGDSAAYFCASSPNRASGNTIYFGEGSWLTVV.

CDR3 coding DNA: TGTGCCAGCAGCTTTAGCGGGGGTGAGGAGACCCAGTACTTC. Amino acid sequence: CASSFSGGEETQYF. The chain links TRBV5-4 to TRBJ2-5; 9 nucleotides agree with TRBD2. CDR3 size: 14 residues. The ends lost 2 bases at V and 5 bases at J; junction bases unmatched: 4. Germline CDR1 and CDR2: SGHNT and YYREEE (reference sequence).

CDR3 DNA: TGTGCCAGCAGTTTTATCACAGATACGCAGTATTTT. It codes for CASSFITDTQYF. V and J are TRBV12-3 or TRBV12-4 and TRBJ2-3, with D unresolved. This CDR3 is built from 12 residues. Deletions cut 3 bases from V and 2 bases from J, with 3 bases between.

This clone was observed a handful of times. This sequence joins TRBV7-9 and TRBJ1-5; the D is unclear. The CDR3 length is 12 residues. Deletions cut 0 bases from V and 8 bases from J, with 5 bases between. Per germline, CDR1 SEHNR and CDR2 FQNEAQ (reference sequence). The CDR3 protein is CASSLAQEPQHF. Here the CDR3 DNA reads TGTGCCAGCAGCTTAGCGCAGGAGCCCCAGCATTTT. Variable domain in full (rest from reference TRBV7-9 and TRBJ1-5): DTGVSQNPRHKITKRGQNVTFRCDPISEHNRLYWYRQTLGQGPEFLTYFQNEAQLEKSRLLSDRFSAERPKGSFSTLEIQRTEQGDSAMYLCASSLAQEPQHFGDGTRLSIL.

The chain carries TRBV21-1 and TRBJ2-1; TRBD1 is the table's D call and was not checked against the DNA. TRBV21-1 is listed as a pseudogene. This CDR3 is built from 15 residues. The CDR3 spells CASSKGQLTYNEQFF. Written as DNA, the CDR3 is TGTGCCAGCAGCAAGGGGCAGCTAACCTACAATGAGCAGTTCTTC.

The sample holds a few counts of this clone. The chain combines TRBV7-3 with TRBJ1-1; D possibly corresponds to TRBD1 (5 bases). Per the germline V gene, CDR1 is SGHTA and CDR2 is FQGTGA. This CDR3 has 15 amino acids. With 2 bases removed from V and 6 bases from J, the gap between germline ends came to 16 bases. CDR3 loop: CASSLSGRAASEAFF. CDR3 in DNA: TGTGCCAGCAGCTTATCCGGCAGGGCTGCGTCTGAAGCTTTCTTT.

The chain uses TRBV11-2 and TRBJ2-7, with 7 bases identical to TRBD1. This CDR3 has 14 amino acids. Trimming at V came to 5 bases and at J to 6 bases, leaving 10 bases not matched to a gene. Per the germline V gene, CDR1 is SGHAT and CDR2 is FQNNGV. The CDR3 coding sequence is TGTGCCAGCAGCCCGGGACAGACCCCCGTCGAGCAGTACTTC. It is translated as CASSPGQTPVEQYF.

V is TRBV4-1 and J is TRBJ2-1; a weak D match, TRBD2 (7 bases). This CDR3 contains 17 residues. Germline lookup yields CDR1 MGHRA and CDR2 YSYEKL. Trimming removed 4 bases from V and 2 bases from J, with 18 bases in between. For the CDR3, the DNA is TGCGCCAGCAGCCGAGGAGTGGGGGGGGACACCTACAATGAGCAGTTCTTC. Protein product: CASSRGVGGDTYNEQFF.

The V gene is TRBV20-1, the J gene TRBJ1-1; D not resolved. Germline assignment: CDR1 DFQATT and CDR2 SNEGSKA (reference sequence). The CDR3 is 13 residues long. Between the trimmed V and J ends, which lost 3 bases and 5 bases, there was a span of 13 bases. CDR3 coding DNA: TGCAGTGCTAGTCCCCAGAAGAGGACTGAAGCTTTCTTT. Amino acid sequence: CSASPQKRTEAFF.

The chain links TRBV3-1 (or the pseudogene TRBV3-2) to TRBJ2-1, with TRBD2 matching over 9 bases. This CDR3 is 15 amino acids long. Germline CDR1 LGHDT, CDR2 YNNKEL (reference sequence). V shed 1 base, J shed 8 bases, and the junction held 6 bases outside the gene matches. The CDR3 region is CASSQAAGGGDEQFF. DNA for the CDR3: TGTGCCAGCAGCCAAGCAGCGGGGGGCGGAGATGAGCAGTTCTTC.

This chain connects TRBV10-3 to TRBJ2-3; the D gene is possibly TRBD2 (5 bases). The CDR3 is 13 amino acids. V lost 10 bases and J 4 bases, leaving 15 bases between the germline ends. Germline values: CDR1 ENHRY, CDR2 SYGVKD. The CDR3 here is CATAPGKPDTQYF. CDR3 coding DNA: TGTGCCACCGCCCCGGGGAAGCCAGATACGCAGTATTTT.

As DNA, the CDR3 is TGTGCCAGCACCAGGGACAGGGGGCGAGAGACCCAGTACTTC. Protein sequence: CASTRDRGRETQYF. The chain couples TRBV6-5 to TRBJ2-5; 12 bases are a match to TRBD1. The CDR3 runs to 14 residues. V shed 7 bases and J 4 bases; nucleotides not matched to a gene: 4. Germline V gene data show CDR1 as MNHEY and CDR2 as SVGAGI.

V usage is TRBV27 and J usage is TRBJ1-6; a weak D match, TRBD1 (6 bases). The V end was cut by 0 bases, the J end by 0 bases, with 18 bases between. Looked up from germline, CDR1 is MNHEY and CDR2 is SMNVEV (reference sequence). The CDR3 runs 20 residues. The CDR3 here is CASSLSSRVTGSSYNSPLHF. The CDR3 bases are TGTGCCAGCAGTTTATCGAGCCGTGTTACAGGGAGCTCCTATAATTCACCCCTCCACTTT.

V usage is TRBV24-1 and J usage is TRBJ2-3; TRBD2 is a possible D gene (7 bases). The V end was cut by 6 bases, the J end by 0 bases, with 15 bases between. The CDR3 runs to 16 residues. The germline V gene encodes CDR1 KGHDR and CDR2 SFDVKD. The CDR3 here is CATSRGGGKSTDTQYF. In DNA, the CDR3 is TGTGCCACCAGTAGGGGCGGGGGCAAGAGCACAGATACGCAGTATTTT.

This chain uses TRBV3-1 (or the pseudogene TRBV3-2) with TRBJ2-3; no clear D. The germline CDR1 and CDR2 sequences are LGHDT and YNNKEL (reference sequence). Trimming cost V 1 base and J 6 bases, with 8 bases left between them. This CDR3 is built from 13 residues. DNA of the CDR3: TGTGCCAGCAGCCAAGGGAGTCCTGATACGCAGTATTTT. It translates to CASSQGSPDTQYF.

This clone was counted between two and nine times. CDR3 sequence: CASSSPQGSNEKLFF. The CDR3, as DNA: TGTGCCAGCAGCTCCCCGCAGGGATCGAATGAAAAACTGTTTTTT. The chain recombines TRBV7-2 with TRBJ1-4; the D gene is possibly TRBD1 (5 bases). CDR1 and CDR2 (germline): SGHTA, FQGNSA. V lost 4 bases and J lost 5, with 14 bases in between. This CDR3 is built from 15 residues.

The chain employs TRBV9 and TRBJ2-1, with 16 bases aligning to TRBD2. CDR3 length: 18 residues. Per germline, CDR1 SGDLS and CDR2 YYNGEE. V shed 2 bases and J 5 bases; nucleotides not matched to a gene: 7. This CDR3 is CASSVSRGTSGRDNEQFF. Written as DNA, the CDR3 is TGTGCCAGCAGCGTTAGCCGGGGGACTAGCGGGAGGGACAATGAGCAGTTCTTC.

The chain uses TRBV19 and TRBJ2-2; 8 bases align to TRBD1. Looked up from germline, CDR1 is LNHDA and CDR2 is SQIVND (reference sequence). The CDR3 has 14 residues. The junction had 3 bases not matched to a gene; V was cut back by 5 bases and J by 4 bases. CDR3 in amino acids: CASSRTGSTGELFF. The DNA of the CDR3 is TGTGCCAGTAGTCGGACAGGGTCCACCGGGGAGCTGTTTTTT.

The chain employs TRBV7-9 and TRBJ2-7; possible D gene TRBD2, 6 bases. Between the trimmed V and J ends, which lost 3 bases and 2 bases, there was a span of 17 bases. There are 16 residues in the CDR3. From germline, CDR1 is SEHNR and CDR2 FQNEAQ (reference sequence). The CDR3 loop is CASSFLGPTGAYEQYF. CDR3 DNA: TGTGCCAGCAGCTTTCTTGGCCCGACGGGGGCCTACGAGCAGTACTTC. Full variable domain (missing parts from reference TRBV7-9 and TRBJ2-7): DTGVSQNPRHKITKRGQNVTFRCDPISEHNRLYWYRQTLGQGPEFLTYFQNEAQLEKSRLLSDRFSAERPKGSFSTLEIQRTEQGDSAMYLCASSFLGPTGAYEQYFGPGTRLTVT.

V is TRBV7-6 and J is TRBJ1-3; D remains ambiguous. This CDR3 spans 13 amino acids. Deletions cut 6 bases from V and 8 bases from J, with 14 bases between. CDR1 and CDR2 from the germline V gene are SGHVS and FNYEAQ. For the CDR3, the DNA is TGTGCCAGCAGTTCAACCGCGGAGGACACCATATATTTT. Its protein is CASSSTAEDTIYF.

CDR3 nucleotide sequence: TGTGCCAGCACCGCTGGCAGATCGAACACTGAAGCTTTCTTT. It yields the protein CASTAGRSNTEAFF. The V call is TRBV7-2, the J call TRBJ1-1, with D hard to call. This CDR3 contains 14 residues. Germline values: CDR1 SGHTA, CDR2 FQGNSA. The V end lost 7 bases, the J end lost 1 base, and 13 bases lay between the germline ends.

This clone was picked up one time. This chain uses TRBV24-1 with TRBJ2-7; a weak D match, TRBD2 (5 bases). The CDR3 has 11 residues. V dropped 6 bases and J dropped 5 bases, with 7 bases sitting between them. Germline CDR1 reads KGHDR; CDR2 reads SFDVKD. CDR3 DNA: TGTGCCACCAGTCGAGGGCACGAGCAGTACTTC. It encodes CATSRGHEQYF.